This T cell receptor beta chain came from a study of CD4 T cell repertoires in COVID-19. This clone has just a few counts. The germline V gene encodes CDR1 SNHLY and CDR2 FYNNEI. The CDR3 is made up of 11 amino acids. Trimming took off 11 bases at V and 1 base at J, with 8 bases between the two ends. Sequenced by immunoSEQ multiplex PCR; TCRdb stores in-frame clones only, minus some. This table has 20,000 to 25,000 clones, around nine tenths appearing once. No culture step preceded sequencing of the ex vivo isolated memory T cells. The rearrangement links TRBV2 to TRBJ1-1; TRBD1 might be the D (5 bases). This sequence originates from a human donor who had COVID-19. This specimen consisted of central memory CD4+ T cells from blood, obtained before the COVID-19 pandemic. CDR3 sequence: CAVGQNTEAFF. The CDR3 nucleotides read TGTGCCGTGGGGCAGAACACTGAAGCTTTCTTT.